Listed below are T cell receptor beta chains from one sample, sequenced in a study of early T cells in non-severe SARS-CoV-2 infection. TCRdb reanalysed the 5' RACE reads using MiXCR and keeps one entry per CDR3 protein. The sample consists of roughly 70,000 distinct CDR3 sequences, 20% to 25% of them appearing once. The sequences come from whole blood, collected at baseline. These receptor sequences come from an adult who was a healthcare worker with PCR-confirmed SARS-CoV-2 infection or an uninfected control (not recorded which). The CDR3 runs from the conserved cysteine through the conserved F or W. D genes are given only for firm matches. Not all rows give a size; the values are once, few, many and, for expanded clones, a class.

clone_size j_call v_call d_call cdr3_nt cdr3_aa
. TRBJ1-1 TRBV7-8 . TGTGCCAGCAGCCTCAGGGAAGAAGCTTTCTTT CASSLREEAFF
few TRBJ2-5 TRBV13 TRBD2 TGTGCCAGCAGCGGAGTCCTAGCGGGTGAGACCCAGTACTTC CASSGVLAGETQYF
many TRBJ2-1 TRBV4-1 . TGCGCCAGCAGCCAAGAAGATGGGAATGAGCAGTTCTTC CASSQEDGNEQFF
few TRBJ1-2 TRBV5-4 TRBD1 TGTGCCAGCAGCTTACTCGACAGGGACTATGGCTACACCTTC CASSLLDRDYGYTF
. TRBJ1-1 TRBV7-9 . TGTGCCAGCAGCTTAGTGGTTGACAGTACTGAAGCTTTCTTT CASSLVVDSTEAFF
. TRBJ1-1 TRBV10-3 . TGTGCCACCTTACACAGGGAGAACACTGAAGCTTTCTTT CATLHRENTEAFF
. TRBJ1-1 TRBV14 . TGTGCCAGCAGCCAAGATATGCGGCGCTCTGAAGCTTTCTTT CASSQDMRRSEAFF
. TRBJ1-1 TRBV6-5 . TGTGCCAGCAGTTACTCGGTACGTTGGAGGGCTGAAGCTTTCTTT CASSYSVRWRAEAFF
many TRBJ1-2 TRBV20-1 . TGCAGTGCTAGAGGGGGACTGAGACGTAACTATGGCTACACCTTC CSARGGLRRNYGYTF
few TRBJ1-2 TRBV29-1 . TGCAGCGTTCGACACCATAACTATGGCTACACCTTC CSVRHHNYGYTF
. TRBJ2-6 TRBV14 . TGTGCCAGCAGCCCAGGAGGGGCCAACGTCCTGACTTTC CASSPGGANVLTF
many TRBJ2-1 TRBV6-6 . TGTGCCAGCAGTTACTCGAACAAGGGAAGGTTTGAAAATGAGCAGTTCTTC CASSYSNKGRFENEQFF
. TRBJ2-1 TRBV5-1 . TGCGCCAGCAGCGTAGGACAGAACAATGAGCAGTTCTTC CASSVGQNNEQFF
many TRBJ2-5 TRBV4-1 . TGCGCCAGCAGCGAACCCTGGCAGTCAGAGACCCAGTACTTC CASSEPWQSETQYF
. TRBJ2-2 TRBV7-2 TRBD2 TGTGCCAGCAGCCAGACTAGCGGCAACACCGGGGAGCTGTTTTTT CASSQTSGNTGELFF
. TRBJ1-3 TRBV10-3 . TGTGCCATCAGTGACCGGGACGCCGGGACCATATATTTT CAISDRDAGTIYF
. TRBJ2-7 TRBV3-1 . TGTGCCAGCAGTAACATGGATGTGCAGTACTTC CASSNMDVQYF